This T cell receptor (beta chain) was sequenced in a study of memory CD4+ T cells and cytomegalovirus serostatus. Notes on the study in general: Each of 67 CMV-associated TCRbeta sequences occurred in one to five individuals.

Looked up from germline, CDR1 is SNHLY and CDR2 is FYNNEI. The junction had 2 bases not matched to a gene; V was cut back by 2 bases and J by 2 bases. CDR3 length equals 15 residues. A word on this clone: Its specificity is not known.

The data were produced by immunoSEQ multiplex PCR, yet TCRdb's version contains in-frame clones alone and is incomplete. The top ten hold about 1.3% of the sample, which has roughly 48,000 clones, more than 70% seen once. The sort gate was single viable CD3+CD4+CD8-CD45RO+ cells for memory CD4+ T cells. The TCR was taken from an adult in good health and CMV-seropositive. The V gene is TRBV2, the J gene TRBJ2-1; 8 bases align to TRBD2. Sequenced sample: memory CD4+ T cells from blood. This chain's CDR3 is CASSEFSGTYNEQFF. DNA of the CDR3: TGTGCCAGCAGTGAATTTAGCGGGACCTACAATGAGCAGTTCTTC.